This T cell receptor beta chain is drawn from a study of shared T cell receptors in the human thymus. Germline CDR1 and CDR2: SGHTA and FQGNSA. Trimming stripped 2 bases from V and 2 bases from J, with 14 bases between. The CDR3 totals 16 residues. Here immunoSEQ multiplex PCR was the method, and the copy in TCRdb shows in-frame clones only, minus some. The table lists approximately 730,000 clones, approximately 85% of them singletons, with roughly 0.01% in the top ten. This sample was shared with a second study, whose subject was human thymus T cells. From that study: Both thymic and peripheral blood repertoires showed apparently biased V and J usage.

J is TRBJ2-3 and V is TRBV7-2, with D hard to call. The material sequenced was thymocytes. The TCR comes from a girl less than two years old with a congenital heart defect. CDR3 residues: CASSLSLSEYTDTQYF. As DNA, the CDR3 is TGTGCCAGCAGCTTAAGTCTGTCGGAGTACACAGATACGCAGTATTTT.